The source of this T cell receptor beta chain is a study of T cell responses to AZD1222 COVID-19 vaccine. Study-level findings and limits: White British donors predominated, females outnumbered males, and clonal diversity was possibly underestimated. Repertoire collection took place solely once the T cell response had peaked.

Points on this clone: Its antigen is not identified.

The analysis combined second doses at about 4 or about 12 weeks. Some clones are missing from TCRdb's copy, which holds only in-frame ones; the method was immunoSEQ multiplex PCR. In the table there are about 110,000 clones, 94% of which are singletons. The receptor was isolated from an adult who received the AZD1222 COVID-19 vaccine. Material: peripheral blood, obtained 28 days after the second AZD1222 dose.

CDR3 bases: TGTGCCACCAGCAGAGATTCGGGAACAAACACTGAAGCTTTCTTT. Protein: CATSRDSGTNTEAFF. V gene TRBV15 combines with J gene TRBJ1-1; D gene ambiguous. CDR1 and CDR2 (germline): LNHNV, YYDKDF (reference sequence). The CDR3 loop spans 15 amino acids. V gave up 0 bases and J gave up 2 bases, with 10 bases separating them.